The following is a T cell receptor beta chain sequence with its context. This clone was seen only once. This receptor's antigen is unknown. Base-call qualities are not available, and no considerably larger clone is one nucleotide away. This entry comes from a study of blood T cell repertoires in COVID-19 (dated by TCRdb to 2019 to 2021). General notes on the study: Samples covering the acute and convalescent phases of COVID-19 were provided by collaborators in the United States, Italy and Spain. The material from the prospective study consisted of cDNA or gDNA derived from T cells, B-cell-depleted T cells, or PBMCs. Deeply sampled blood TCRbeta repertoires from subjects exposed to, actively infected with, or recovered from COVID-19 were included in the dataset. The repertoires were made available in a free public database intended to serve as a resource for research on the immune response to SARS-CoV-2. Samples were obtained from the ongoing ImmuneRACE study (first 160 participants) and from over 1,000 subjects provided by 6 global collaborators. Sample metadata almost always included a de-identified subject ID, COVID-19 status, age in years and sex. Where available, HLA class I and class II types were taken from metadata supplied by the sample provider and were not determined by assay-based typing.

TCRbeta CDR3 regions were amplified from genomic DNA by means of the immunoSEQ Assay, a bias-controlled multiplex PCR. The authors processed their data as follows. The number of nucleated cells in each sample was estimated by amplification of reference gene primers within the assay. To quantify the absolute abundance of each unique TCRbeta CDR3 rearrangement, sequence reads were collapsed and filtered. For each sample, productive Simpson clonality was calculated as the square root of Simpson's diversity index over productive rearrangements. TCRdb holds this immuneACCESS table with in-frame rearrangements only. Some clones are missing; in checked studies, unresolved V genes explain under half, and the rest has no known cause. For V, J and clone size, that table is used; D and trimming come from the DNA. Across this sample there are about 190,000 clones, with about 88% seen only once. The ten biggest clones cover roughly 5.6% of the sample.

Another Seattle source contributed samples from volunteer blood donors who had recovered from COVID-19. Whole blood was collected in K2EDTA tubes by collaborating institutions according to the institutions' own protocols. For TCRbeta analysis, collaborators shipped samples as frozen whole blood, isolated PBMCs, or DNA extracted from either of those sample types. Study-level results and caveats: How much clinical and demographic metadata was included differed by source and by participant, and the metadata was provided uncurated.

The CDR3, cysteine through phenylalanine, is 14 amino acids long. Of the read, only the CDR3 DNA is kept; its 42 bases are in frame from base 1. V is pared back by 5 bases and J by 0 bases, with 8 bases lying between the germline termini. CDR1 and CDR2 are read off the germline V gene as MNHEY and SVGEGT. Here the chain combines TRBV6-2 or TRBV6-3 and TRBJ1-3, with a weak D call of TRBD1 (5 bases match). The origin of this receptor is a woman in her thirties or forties who had recovered from COVID-19. Sequenced material: peripheral blood. The DNA reads TGTGCCAGCAGTACAGGAGCCTCTGGAAACACCATATATTTT. Its protein product is CASSTGASGNTIYF.